This T cell receptor beta chain was sequenced for a study of blood T cell repertoires in COVID-19. Background on the study: Specimens from acute and convalescent COVID-19 originated in the United States, Italy and Spain.

With 5 bases clipped from V and 7 bases from J, the junction kept 15 bases outside the gene matches. The germline gives CDR1 SGHNT, CDR2 YYREEE (reference sequence). The CDR3 contains 15 residues. As handled by the study authors: The authors estimated nucleated cell counts from reference gene primer amplification. Repertoires were generated with immunoSEQ multiplex PCR, while TCRdb's copy carries only in-frame clones and drops some. The V and J calls and clone size are taken from that table; D and trimming were inferred from the DNA. The repertoire has over 400,000 clones, 88% of them found once; the top ten carry 6.5% to 9.5%.

What was sequenced was PBMCs or T cells enriched from blood (not recorded which). The V gene is TRBV5-4, the J gene TRBJ2-7; 7 bases agree with TRBD1. This clonotype originated in a woman aged 60-70 years who had recovered from COVID-19. CDR3 loop: CASSSVPGGPFEQYF. Here the CDR3 DNA reads TGTGCCAGCAGTTCAGTACCAGGGGGACCTTTTGAGCAGTACTTC.